This T cell receptor beta chain was retrieved from a study of a mutant IDH1 vaccine in newly diagnosed glioma. The wider study: The sex distribution of treated patients was around 62% male and roughly 40% female, with a mean age of roughly 40 years. Pretreatment consisted of radiotherapy, temozolomide, or both, with most receiving both.

This clone has just a few counts. Its antigen is as yet unknown. Repertoires were generated with immunoSEQ multiplex PCR, while TCRdb's copy carries only in-frame clones and drops some. The table lists over 80,000 clones, roughly 89% of them singletons. Time point specified: baseline, week 1 (first vaccination visit). Regarding treatment: pre-vaccination baseline after standard-of-care therapy. There were new WHO grade 3 or 4 astrocytomas in the donors, and these were IDH1-mutant and ATRX-lost. The CDR3 spans 13 residues. Trimming shortened V by 3 bases and J by 1 base, and 9 bases separated the two germline ends. Germline V lookup: CDR1 GTSNPN, CDR2 SVGIG (reference sequence). Whole-study findings and limits: The occurrence of vaccine-induced immune responses was seen in 80% to 95% of patients.

Sequenced here: PBMCs, sampled from a glioma patient treated with radiotherapy, temozolomide or both. The chain couples TRBV30 to TRBJ1-1; D gene uncertain. The sequence was obtained from a woman between 45 and 65 years old with glioma. CDR3 residues: CAWRGTENTEAFF. In nucleotides, the CDR3 is TGTGCCTGGAGGGGAACAGAGAACACTGAAGCTTTCTTT.